This T cell receptor (beta chain) was profiled in a study of T cell repertoires in cytomegalovirus infection. This clonotype was seen more than once but under ten times. Its antigen is as yet unknown. From the reads, TCRdb called clonotypes with MiXCR, one entry per CDR3 protein. The sample holds more than 350,000 distinct CDR3 sequences; approximately 30% are singletons and the top ten take 12% to 15%. Findings and limits, study-wide: Predominance within the ex vivo response was attributable to HLA-C-restricted CMV-specific TCR beta clonotypes.

Trimming stripped 3 bases from V and 5 bases from J, with 4 bases between. This CDR3 spans 12 amino acids. The clonotype originates from a human donor in good health (CMV status not recorded). Some clones in this sample may be carry-over from other donors' samples. The chain joins TRBV12-3 or TRBV12-4 to TRBJ2-2; D is ambiguous. The specimen was PBMCs. CDR3 amino acids: CASSLWTGELFF. CDR3 nucleotides: TGTGCCAGCAGTTTGTGGACCGGGGAGCTGTTTTTT.